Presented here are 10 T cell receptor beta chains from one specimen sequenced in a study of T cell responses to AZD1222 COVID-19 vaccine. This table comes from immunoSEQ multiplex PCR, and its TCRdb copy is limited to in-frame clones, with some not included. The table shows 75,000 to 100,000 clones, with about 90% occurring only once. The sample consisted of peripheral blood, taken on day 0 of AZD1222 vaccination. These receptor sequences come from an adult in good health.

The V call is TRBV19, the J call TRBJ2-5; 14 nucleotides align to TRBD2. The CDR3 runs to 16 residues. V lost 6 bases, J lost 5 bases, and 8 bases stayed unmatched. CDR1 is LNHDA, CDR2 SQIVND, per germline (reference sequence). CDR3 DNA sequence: TGTGCCAGTAGCCCCGGGACTAGCGGGAGTAGGGAGACCCAGTACTTC. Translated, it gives CASSPGTSGSRETQYF.

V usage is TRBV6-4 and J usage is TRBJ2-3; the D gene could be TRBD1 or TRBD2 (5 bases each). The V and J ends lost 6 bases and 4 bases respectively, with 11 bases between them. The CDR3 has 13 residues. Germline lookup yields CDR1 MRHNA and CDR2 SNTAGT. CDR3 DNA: TGTGCCAGCAGAGGGACCGGTTCAGATACGCAGTATTTT. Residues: CASRGTGSDTQYF.

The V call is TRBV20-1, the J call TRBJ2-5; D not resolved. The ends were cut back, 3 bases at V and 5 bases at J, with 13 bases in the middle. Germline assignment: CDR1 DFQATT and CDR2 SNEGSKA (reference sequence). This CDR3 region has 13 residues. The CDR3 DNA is TGCAGTGCTAGTGGTCTTCAAGGGGAGACCCAGTACTTC. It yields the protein CSASGLQGETQYF.

The CDR3 bases are TGTGCCAGCAGCAAAGGGGACTATGGCTACACCTTC. This codes for CASSKGDYGYTF. The V gene is TRBV21-1, the J gene TRBJ1-2. TRBV21-1 is tagged as a pseudogene. There are 12 residues in the CDR3.

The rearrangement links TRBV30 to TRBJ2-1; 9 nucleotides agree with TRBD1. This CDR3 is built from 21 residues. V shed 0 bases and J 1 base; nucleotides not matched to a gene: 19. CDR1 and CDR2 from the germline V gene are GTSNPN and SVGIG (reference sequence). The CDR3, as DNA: TGTGCCTGGAGTGTACCTGGATTTGGACAGGGGTCCTTCAAATCCTACAATGAGCAGTTCTTC. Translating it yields CAWSVPGFGQGSFKSYNEQFF. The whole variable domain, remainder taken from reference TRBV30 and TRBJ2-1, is SQTIHQWPATLVQPVGSPLSLECTVEGTSNPNLYWYRQAAGRGLQLLFYSVGIGQISSEVPQNLSASRPQDRQFILSSKKLLLSDSGFYLCAWSVPGFGQGSFKSYNEQFFGPGTRLTVL.

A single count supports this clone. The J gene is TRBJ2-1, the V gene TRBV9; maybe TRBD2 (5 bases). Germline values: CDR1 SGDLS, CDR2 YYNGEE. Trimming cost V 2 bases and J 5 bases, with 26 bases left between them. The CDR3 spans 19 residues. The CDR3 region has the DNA TGTGCCAGCAGCGTCACGACTTCGGTAGATTGGACTGCTCACAATGAGCAGTTCTTC. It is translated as CASSVTTSVDWTAHNEQFF. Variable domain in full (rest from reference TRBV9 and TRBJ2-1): DSGVTQTPKHLITATGQRVTLRCSPRSGDLSVYWYQQSLDQGLQFLIQYYNGEERAKGNILERFSAQQFPDLHSELNLSSLELGDSALYFCASSVTTSVDWTAHNEQFFGPGTRLTVL.

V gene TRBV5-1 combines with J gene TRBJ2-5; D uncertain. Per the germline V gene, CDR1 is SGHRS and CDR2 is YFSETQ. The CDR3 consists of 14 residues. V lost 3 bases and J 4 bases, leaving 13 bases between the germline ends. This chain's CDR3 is CASSSVPLRETQYF. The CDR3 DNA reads TGCGCCAGCAGCTCGGTGCCCCTCCGAGAGACCCAGTACTTC.

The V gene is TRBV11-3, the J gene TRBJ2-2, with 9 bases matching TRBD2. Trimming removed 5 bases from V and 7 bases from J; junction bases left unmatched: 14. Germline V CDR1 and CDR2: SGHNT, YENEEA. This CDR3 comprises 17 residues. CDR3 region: CASSPPGGRARDGELFF. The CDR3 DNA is TGTGCCAGCAGCCCGCCGGGCGGGAGGGCCAGGGACGGGGAGCTGTTTTTT. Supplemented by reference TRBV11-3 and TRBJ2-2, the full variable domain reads EAGVVQSPRYKIIEKKQPVAFWCNPISGHNTLYWYLQNLGQGPELLIRYENEEAVDDSQLPKDRFSAERLKGVDSTLKIQPAELGDSAVYLCASSPPGGRARDGELFFGEGSRLTVL.

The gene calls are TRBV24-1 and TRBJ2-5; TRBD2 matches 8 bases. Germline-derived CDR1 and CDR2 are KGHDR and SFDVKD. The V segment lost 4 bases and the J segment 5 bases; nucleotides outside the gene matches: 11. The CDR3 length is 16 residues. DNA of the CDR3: TGTGCCACCAGTGAACCCCCGGGACTAGGAGGGGAGACCCAGTACTTC. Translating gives CATSEPPGLGGETQYF.

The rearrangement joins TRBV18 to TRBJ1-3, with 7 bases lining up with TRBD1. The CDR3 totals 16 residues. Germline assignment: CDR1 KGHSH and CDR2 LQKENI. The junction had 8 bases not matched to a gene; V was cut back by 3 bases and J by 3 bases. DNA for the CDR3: TGTGCCAGCTCACCCCCGGGACAGCTTGATGGAAACACCATATATTTT. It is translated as CASSPPGQLDGNTIYF.